These T cell receptor beta chains were read from a single sample in a study of control samples from healthy donors and cancer patients. Data came from immunoSEQ multiplex PCR; TCRdb stores just in-frame clones and leaves some out. The sample lists 120,000 or so clones; over 80% were seen once. The sequenced sample consisted of PBMCs. The receptor set was obtained from an elderly man with head and neck cancer. CDR3s include the opening cysteine and the closing phenylalanine or tryptophan. Each record gives: V gene, D gene, J gene, clone size, CDR3 protein, CDR3 DNA. D genes are given only for firm matches. Size values are once, few and many counts, or a class for expanded clones, and some rows have none.

V gene: TRBV12-3/TRBV12-4; D gene: -; J gene: TRBJ1-2; clone size: -; CDR3 protein: CASRRGVGYGYTF; CDR3 DNA: TGTGCCAGCAGACGGGGAGTAGGCTATGGCTACACCTTC
V gene: TRBV12-5; D gene: -; J gene: TRBJ2-4; clone size: -; CDR3 protein: CASGLPLGSEQYF; CDR3 DNA: TGTGCTAGTGGTTTGCCACTAGGGTCTGAACAGTACTTC
V gene: TRBV13; D gene: TRBD2; J gene: TRBJ2-1; clone size: -; CDR3 protein: CASSLLAGGLNEQFF; CDR3 DNA: TGTGCCAGCAGCTTACTAGCGGGAGGACTCAATGAGCAGTTCTTC
V gene: TRBV7-9; D gene: -; J gene: TRBJ1-5; clone size: -; CDR3 protein: CASSLGGAGGNQPQHF; CDR3 DNA: TGTGCCAGCAGTCTGGGGGGGGCAGGAGGCAATCAGCCCCAGCATTTT
V gene: TRBV11-2; D gene: -; J gene: TRBJ2-7; clone size: -; CDR3 protein: CASGAHEQYF; CDR3 DNA: TGTGCCAGCGGAGCCCACGAGCAGTACTTC
V gene: TRBV6-5; D gene: -; J gene: TRBJ2-7; clone size: -; CDR3 protein: CASSPHPAYEQYF; CDR3 DNA: TGTGCCAGCAGTCCCCATCCAGCCTACGAGCAGTACTTC
V gene: TRBV19; D gene: -; J gene: TRBJ1-1; clone size: -; CDR3 protein: CASSIGLGTTEAFF; CDR3 DNA: TGTGCCAGTAGTATAGGGCTCGGAACGACTGAAGCTTTCTTT
V gene: TRBV29-1; D gene: TRBD1; J gene: TRBJ1-1; clone size: -; CDR3 protein: CSVETGGGTEAFF; CDR3 DNA: TGCAGCGTTGAAACAGGGGGTGGGACTGAAGCTTTCTTT
V gene: TRBV5-1; D gene: -; J gene: TRBJ1-5; clone size: -; CDR3 protein: CASSLGQLNQPQHF; CDR3 DNA: TGCGCCAGCAGCTTGGGACAGCTCAATCAGCCCCAGCATTTT
V gene: TRBV21-1; D gene: -; J gene: TRBJ2-5; clone size: -; CDR3 protein: CASSKEGTPYQETQYF; CDR3 DNA: TGTGCCAGCAGCAAAGAAGGGACCCCGTACCAAGAGACCCAGTACTTC
V gene: TRBV5-6; D gene: -; J gene: TRBJ2-5; clone size: -; CDR3 protein: CASSLGLTGQETQYF; CDR3 DNA: TGTGCCAGCAGCTTGGGCCTGACAGGCCAAGAGACCCAGTACTTC
V gene: TRBV11-2; D gene: TRBD1; J gene: TRBJ2-7; clone size: -; CDR3 protein: CASSLAGTVKTYEQYF; CDR3 DNA: TGTGCCAGCAGCTTAGCCGGGACAGTAAAGACCTACGAGCAGTACTTC
V gene: TRBV5-1; D gene: -; J gene: TRBJ1-5; clone size: few; CDR3 protein: CASSRRQACTNSNQPQHF; CDR3 DNA: TGCGCCAGCAGCAGAAGACAGGCCTGTACTAATAGCAATCAGCCCCAGCATTTT
V gene: TRBV18; D gene: TRBD2; J gene: TRBJ2-1; clone size: -; CDR3 protein: CASSSGNSGKYNEQFF; CDR3 DNA: TGTGCCAGCTCATCCGGAAATAGCGGGAAGTACAATGAGCAGTTCTTC
V gene: TRBV27; D gene: TRBD2; J gene: TRBJ2-3; clone size: -; CDR3 protein: CASRALAGGVPDTQYF; CDR3 DNA: TGTGCCAGCAGGGCCCTAGCGGGAGGGGTGCCAGATACGCAGTATTTT
V gene: TRBV6-1; D gene: -; J gene: TRBJ2-5; clone size: -; CDR3 protein: CASSQDSLGTQYF; CDR3 DNA: TGTGCCAGCAGCCAAGACTCCCTCGGGACCCAGTACTTC
V gene: TRBV7-2; D gene: -; J gene: TRBJ2-7; clone size: few; CDR3 protein: CASSLAYSVTYEQYF; CDR3 DNA: TGTGCCAGCAGCTTAGCTTACAGCGTAACCTACGAGCAGTACTTC
V gene: TRBV18; D gene: -; J gene: TRBJ1-3; clone size: -; CDR3 protein: CASSPRQGPTSGNTIYF; CDR3 DNA: TGTGCCAGCTCACCACGTCAGGGGCCCACCTCTGGAAACACCATATATTTT
V gene: TRBV27; D gene: TRBD1; J gene: TRBJ1-4; clone size: -; CDR3 protein: CASSSGTGLSATNEKLFF; CDR3 DNA: TGTGCCAGCAGTTCAGGGACAGGGCTATCCGCAACTAATGAAAAACTGTTTTTT
V gene: TRBV11-2; D gene: -; J gene: TRBJ1-5; clone size: -; CDR3 protein: CASSLRENQPQHF; CDR3 DNA: TGTGCCAGCAGCTTAAGGGAGAATCAGCCCCAGCATTTT
V gene: TRBV6-1; D gene: -; J gene: TRBJ1-5; clone size: -; CDR3 protein: CASSAQTGNSNQPQHF; CDR3 DNA: TGTGCCAGCAGTGCCCAGACAGGCAATAGCAATCAGCCCCAGCATTTT
V gene: TRBV7-9; D gene: TRBD1; J gene: TRBJ1-1; clone size: few; CDR3 protein: CASSDLSGTVNTEAFF; CDR3 DNA: TGTGCCAGCAGCGACTTATCCGGGACAGTAAACACTGAAGCTTTCTTT
V gene: TRBV12-2; D gene: -; J gene: TRBJ2-1; clone size: -; CDR3 protein: CASRLCGSFIDEQFF; CDR3 DNA: TGTGCAAGTCGCTTATGCGGGAGCTTTATAGATGAGCAGTTCTTC
V gene: TRBV6-2/TRBV6-3; D gene: -; J gene: TRBJ2-7; clone size: -; CDR3 protein: CASSSMTGPYEQYF; CDR3 DNA: TGTGCCAGCAGTTCCATGACAGGTCCCTACGAGCAGTACTTC
V gene: TRBV9; D gene: -; J gene: TRBJ2-3; clone size: -; CDR3 protein: CASSIKTGSTDTQYF; CDR3 DNA: TGTGCCAGCAGCATAAAAACGGGGAGCACAGATACGCAGTATTTT
V gene: TRBV7-9; D gene: -; J gene: TRBJ2-3; clone size: -; CDR3 protein: CASSPPLSAPKVTDTQYF; CDR3 DNA: TGTGCCAGCAGCCCCCCCCTTAGCGCCCCGAAGGTGACAGATACGCAGTATTTT
V gene: TRBV29-1; D gene: -; J gene: TRBJ2-6; clone size: -; CDR3 protein: CSAAWGSGANVLTF; CDR3 DNA: TGCAGCGCCGCTTGGGGCTCTGGGGCCAACGTCCTGACTTTC
V gene: TRBV6-5; D gene: -; J gene: TRBJ1-3; clone size: -; CDR3 protein: CASSLQPRNRNTIYF; CDR3 DNA: TGTGCCAGCAGTCTTCAACCTCGAAATCGAAACACCATATATTTT
V gene: TRBV27; D gene: TRBD1; J gene: TRBJ2-7; clone size: -; CDR3 protein: CASSFGPGQGSGKQYF; CDR3 DNA: TGTGCCAGCAGTTTTGGCCCGGGACAGGGGTCGGGAAAGCAGTACTTC
V gene: TRBV6-5; D gene: -; J gene: TRBJ2-2; clone size: few; CDR3 protein: CASSRVPGELFF; CDR3 DNA: TGTGCCAGCAGTCGGGTCCCCGGGGAGCTGTTTTTT
V gene: TRBV2; D gene: -; J gene: TRBJ1-2; clone size: once; CDR3 protein: CASSESAPAANYGYTF; CDR3 DNA: TGTGCCAGCAGTGAATCCGCTCCGGCGGCTAACTATGGCTACACCTTC
V gene: TRBV2; D gene: -; J gene: TRBJ1-2; clone size: -; CDR3 protein: CASRRTALGIGYTF; CDR3 DNA: TGTGCCAGCAGGAGGACAGCCCTCGGGATTGGCTACACCTTC
V gene: TRBV5-1; D gene: TRBD1; J gene: TRBJ2-1; clone size: -; CDR3 protein: CASSSRGPYNEQFF; CDR3 DNA: TGCGCCAGCAGCTCTAGGGGGCCCTACAATGAGCAGTTCTTC
V gene: TRBV7-9; D gene: TRBD1; J gene: TRBJ1-3; clone size: few; CDR3 protein: CASSLQGAGNTIYF; CDR3 DNA: TGTGCCAGCAGCCTACAGGGGGCTGGGAACACCATATATTTT
V gene: TRBV5-1; D gene: TRBD2; J gene: TRBJ2-5; clone size: -; CDR3 protein: CASSRSGGGQETQYF; CDR3 DNA: TGCGCCAGCAGCAGGAGCGGGGGAGGCCAAGAGACCCAGTACTTC
V gene: TRBV5-8; D gene: TRBD2; J gene: TRBJ2-7; clone size: -; CDR3 protein: CASSRGAGLTGEQYF; CDR3 DNA: TGTGCCAGCAGCCGGGGAGCGGGATTGACGGGAGAGCAGTACTTC
V gene: TRBV6-1; D gene: -; J gene: TRBJ1-3; clone size: once; CDR3 protein: CASSEQGNGNTIYF; CDR3 DNA: TGTGCCAGCAGTGAACAAGGGAATGGAAACACCATATATTTT
V gene: TRBV30; D gene: -; J gene: TRBJ2-3; clone size: once; CDR3 protein: CAWSPVGQATQYF; CDR3 DNA: TGTGCCTGGAGTCCGGTGGGGCAGGCCACTCAATATTTT
V gene: TRBV5-1; D gene: -; J gene: TRBJ1-1; clone size: -; CDR3 protein: CASSLAIRGPEAFF; CDR3 DNA: TGCGCCAGCAGCTTGGCCATCAGGGGCCCTGAAGCTTTCTTT
V gene: TRBV27; D gene: -; J gene: TRBJ1-2; clone size: few; CDR3 protein: CASSFYGYTF; CDR3 DNA: TGTGCCAGCAGCTTCTATGGCTACACCTTC
V gene: TRBV4-1; D gene: TRBD2; J gene: TRBJ2-5; clone size: -; CDR3 protein: CASSQGPQTSLETQYF; CDR3 DNA: TGCGCCAGCAGCCAAGGACCCCAGACTAGCTTGGAGACCCAGTACTTC